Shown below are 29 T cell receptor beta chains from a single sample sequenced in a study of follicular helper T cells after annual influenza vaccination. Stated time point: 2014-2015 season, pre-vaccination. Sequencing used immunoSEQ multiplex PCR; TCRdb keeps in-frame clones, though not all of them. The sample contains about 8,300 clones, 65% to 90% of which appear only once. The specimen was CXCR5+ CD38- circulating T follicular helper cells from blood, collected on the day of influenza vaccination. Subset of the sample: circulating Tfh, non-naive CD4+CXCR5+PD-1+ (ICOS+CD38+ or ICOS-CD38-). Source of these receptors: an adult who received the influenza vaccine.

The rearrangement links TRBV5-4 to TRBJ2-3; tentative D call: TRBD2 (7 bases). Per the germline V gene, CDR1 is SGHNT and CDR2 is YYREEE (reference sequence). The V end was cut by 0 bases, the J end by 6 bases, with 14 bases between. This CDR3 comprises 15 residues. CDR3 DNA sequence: TGTGCCAGCAGCTTGGAGGGGGGGCTCGCCGATACGCAGTATTTT. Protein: CASSLEGGLADTQYF. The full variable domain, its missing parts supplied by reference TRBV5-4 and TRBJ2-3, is ETGVTQSPTHLIKTRGQQVTLRCSSQSGHNTVSWYQQALGQGPQFIFQYYREEENGRGNFPPRFSGLQFPNYSSELNVNALELDDSALYLCASSLEGGLADTQYFGPGTRLTVL.

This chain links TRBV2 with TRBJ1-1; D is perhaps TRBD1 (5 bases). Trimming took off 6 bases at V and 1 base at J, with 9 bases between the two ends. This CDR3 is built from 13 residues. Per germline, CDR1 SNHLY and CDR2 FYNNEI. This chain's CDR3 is CASSGQTNTEAFF. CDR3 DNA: TGTGCCAGCAGCGGACAAACGAACACTGAAGCTTTCTTT. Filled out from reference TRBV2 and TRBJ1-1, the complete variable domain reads EPEVTQTPSHQVTQMGQEVILRCVPISNHLYFYWYRQILGQKVEFLVSFYNNEISEKSEIFDDQFSVERPDGSNFTLKIRSTKLEDSAMYFCASSGQTNTEAFFGQGTRLTVV.

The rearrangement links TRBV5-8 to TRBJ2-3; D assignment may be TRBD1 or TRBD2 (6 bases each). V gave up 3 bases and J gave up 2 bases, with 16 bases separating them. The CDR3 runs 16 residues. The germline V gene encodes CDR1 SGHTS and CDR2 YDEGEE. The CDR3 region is CASSSGMWGATDTQYF. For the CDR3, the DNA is TGTGCCAGCAGCTCGGGAATGTGGGGGGCCACAGATACGCAGTATTTT.

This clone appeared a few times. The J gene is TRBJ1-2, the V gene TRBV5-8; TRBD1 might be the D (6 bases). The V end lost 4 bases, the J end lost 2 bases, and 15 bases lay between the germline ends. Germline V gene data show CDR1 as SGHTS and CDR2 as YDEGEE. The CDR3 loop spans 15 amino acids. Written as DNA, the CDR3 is TGTGCCAGCAGCGACATCGGGACAAAGAACTATGGCTACACCTTC. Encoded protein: CASSDIGTKNYGYTF.

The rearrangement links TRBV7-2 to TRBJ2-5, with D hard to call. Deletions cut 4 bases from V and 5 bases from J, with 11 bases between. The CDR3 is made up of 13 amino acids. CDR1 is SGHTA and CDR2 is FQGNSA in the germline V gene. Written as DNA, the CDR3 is TGTGCCAGCAGCTCAACCCCGAGGGAGACCCAGTACTTC. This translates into CASSSTPRETQYF.

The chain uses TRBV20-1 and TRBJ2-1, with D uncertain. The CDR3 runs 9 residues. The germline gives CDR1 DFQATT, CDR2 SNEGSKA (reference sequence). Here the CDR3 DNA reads TGCCGACCGGTAAGTGAGCAGTTCTTC. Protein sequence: CRPVSEQFF.

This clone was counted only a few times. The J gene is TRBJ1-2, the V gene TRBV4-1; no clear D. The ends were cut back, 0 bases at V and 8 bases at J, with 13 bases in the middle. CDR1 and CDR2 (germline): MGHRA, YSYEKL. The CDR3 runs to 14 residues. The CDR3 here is CASSQDPGREGYTF. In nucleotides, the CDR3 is TGCGCCAGCAGCCAAGATCCCGGACGGGAGGGCTACACCTTC.

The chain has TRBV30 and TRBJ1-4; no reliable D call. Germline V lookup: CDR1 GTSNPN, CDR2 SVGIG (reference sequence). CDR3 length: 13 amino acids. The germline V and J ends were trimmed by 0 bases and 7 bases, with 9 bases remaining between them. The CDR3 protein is CAWSVAGFEKLFF. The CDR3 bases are TGTGCCTGGAGTGTAGCCGGGTTTGAAAAACTGTTTTTT.

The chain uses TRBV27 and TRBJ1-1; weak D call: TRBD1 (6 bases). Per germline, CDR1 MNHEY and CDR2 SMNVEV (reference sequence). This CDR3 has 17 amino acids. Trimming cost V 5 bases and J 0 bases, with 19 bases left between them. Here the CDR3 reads CASSPIYLTGLNTEAFF. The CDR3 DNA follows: TGTGCCAGCAGTCCCATATATCTTACAGGGTTGAACACTGAAGCTTTCTTT.

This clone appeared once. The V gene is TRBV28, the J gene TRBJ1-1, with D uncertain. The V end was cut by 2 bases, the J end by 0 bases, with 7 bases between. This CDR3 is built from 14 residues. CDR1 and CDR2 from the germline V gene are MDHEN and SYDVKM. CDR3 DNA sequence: TGTGCCAGCAGTTTAGTTAGAATGAACACTGAAGCTTTCTTT. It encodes CASSLVRMNTEAFF.

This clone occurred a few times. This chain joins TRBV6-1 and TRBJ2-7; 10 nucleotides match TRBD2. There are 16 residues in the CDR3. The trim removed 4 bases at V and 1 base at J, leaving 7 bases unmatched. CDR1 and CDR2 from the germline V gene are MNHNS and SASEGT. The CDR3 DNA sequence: TGTGCCAGCAGTGTCTATAGCGGGGGGAGGTCCTACGAGCAGTACTTC. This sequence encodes CASSVYSGGRSYEQYF.

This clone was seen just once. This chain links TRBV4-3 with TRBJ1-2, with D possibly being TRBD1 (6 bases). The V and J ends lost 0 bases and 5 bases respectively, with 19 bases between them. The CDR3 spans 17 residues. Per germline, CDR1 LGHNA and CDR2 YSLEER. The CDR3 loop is CASSQDRGPWGYYGYTF. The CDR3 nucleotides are TGCGCCAGCAGCCAAGATCGGGGGCCGTGGGGGTATTATGGCTACACCTTC.

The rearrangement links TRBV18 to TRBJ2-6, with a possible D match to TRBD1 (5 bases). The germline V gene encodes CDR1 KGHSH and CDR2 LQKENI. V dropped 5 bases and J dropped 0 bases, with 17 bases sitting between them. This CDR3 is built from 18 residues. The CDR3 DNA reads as TGTGCCAGCTCAGAACGGACACCTGCCATCTCTGGGGCCAACGTCCTGACTTTC. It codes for CASSERTPAISGANVLTF.

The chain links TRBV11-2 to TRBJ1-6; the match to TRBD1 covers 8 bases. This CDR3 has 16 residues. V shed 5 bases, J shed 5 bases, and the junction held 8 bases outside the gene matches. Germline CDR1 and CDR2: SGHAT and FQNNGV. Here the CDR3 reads CASSQSQGADNSPLHF. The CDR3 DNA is TGTGCCAGCAGCCAATCCCAGGGGGCTGATAATTCACCCCTCCACTTT.

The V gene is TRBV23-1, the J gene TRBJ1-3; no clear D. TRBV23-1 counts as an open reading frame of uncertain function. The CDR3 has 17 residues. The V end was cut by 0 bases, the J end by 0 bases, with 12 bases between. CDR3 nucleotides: TGCGCCAGCAGTCAATCGCTGGGATTCAGCTCTGGAAACACCATATATTTT. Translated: CASSQSLGFSSGNTIYF.

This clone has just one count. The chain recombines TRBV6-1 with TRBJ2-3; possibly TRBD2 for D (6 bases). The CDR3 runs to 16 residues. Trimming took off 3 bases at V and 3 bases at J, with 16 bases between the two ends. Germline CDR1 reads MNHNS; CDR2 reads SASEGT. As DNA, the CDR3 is TGTGCCAGCAGTGATAGGCGGGGAATCGCAACAGATACGCAGTATTTT. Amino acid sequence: CASSDRRGIATDTQYF.

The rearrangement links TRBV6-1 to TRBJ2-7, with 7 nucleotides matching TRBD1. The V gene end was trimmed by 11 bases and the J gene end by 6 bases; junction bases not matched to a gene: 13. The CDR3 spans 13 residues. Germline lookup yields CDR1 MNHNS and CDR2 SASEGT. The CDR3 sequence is CAGKGGGLPEQYF. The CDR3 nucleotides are TGTGCCGGTAAAGGGGGCGGATTACCCGAGCAGTACTTC.

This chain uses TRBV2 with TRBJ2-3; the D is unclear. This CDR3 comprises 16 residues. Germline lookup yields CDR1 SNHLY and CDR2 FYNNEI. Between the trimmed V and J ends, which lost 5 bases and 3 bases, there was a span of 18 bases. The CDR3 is CASSPFGPGGTDTQYF. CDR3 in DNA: TGTGCCAGCAGTCCTTTCGGCCCCGGTGGTACAGATACGCAGTATTTT.

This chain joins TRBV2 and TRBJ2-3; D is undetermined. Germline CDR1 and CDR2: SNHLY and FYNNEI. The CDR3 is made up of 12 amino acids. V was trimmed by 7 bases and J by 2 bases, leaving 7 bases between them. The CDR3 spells CASTGYTDTQYF. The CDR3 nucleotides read TGTGCCAGCACTGGGTACACAGATACGCAGTATTTT.

CDR3 DNA sequence: TGTGCCAGCAGCCGAATCACAGATGGTGGCTACACCTTC. Protein product: CASSRITDGGYTF. This sequence joins TRBV7-6 and TRBJ1-2; the D is unclear. This CDR3 has 13 amino acids. Germline lookup yields CDR1 SGHVS and CDR2 FNYEAQ. V was clipped by 5 bases and J by 7 bases, with 14 bases between them.

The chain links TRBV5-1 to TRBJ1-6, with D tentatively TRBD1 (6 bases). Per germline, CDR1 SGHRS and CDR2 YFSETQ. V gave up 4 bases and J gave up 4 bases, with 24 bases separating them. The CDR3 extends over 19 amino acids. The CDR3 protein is CASSLGGQSIMLYNSPLHF. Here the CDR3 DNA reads TGCGCCAGCAGCCTCGGGGGGCAGAGCATTATGCTATATAATTCACCCCTCCACTTT.

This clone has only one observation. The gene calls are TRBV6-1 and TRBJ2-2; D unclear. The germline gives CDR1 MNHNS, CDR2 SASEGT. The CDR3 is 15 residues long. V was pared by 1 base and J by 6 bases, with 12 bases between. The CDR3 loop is CASSEGLRLAGELFF. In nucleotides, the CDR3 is TGTGCCAGCAGTGAAGGTCTAAGGTTAGCCGGGGAGCTGTTTTTT.

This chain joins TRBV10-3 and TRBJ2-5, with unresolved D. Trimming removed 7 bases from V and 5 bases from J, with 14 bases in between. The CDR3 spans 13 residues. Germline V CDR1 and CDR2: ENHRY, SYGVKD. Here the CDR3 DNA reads TGTGCCATCAATGTTGGAATCGGTGAGACCCAGTACTTC. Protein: CAINVGIGETQYF.

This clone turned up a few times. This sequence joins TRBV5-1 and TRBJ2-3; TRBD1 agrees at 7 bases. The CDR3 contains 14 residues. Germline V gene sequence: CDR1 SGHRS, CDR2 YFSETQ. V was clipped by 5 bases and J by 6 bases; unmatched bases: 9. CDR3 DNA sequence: TGCGCCAGCAGACCCGGGACAGCGTTCGATACGCAGTATTTT. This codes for CASRPGTAFDTQYF.

The CDR3 loop is CASSLRQETQYF. In nucleotides, the CDR3 is TGTGCCAGCAGCTTACGCCAAGAGACCCAGTACTTC. The gene calls are TRBV7-2 and TRBJ2-5; D call uncertain. Germline-derived CDR1 and CDR2 are SGHTA and FQGNSA. This CDR3 has 12 residues. Trimming cost V 2 bases and J 1 base, with 2 bases left between them.

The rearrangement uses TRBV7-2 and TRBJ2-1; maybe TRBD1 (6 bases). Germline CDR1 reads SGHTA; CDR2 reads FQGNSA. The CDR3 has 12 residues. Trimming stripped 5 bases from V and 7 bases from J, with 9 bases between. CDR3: CASSTDRNEQFF. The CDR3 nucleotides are TGTGCCAGCAGCACAGACAGGAATGAGCAGTTCTTC.

This CDR3 reads CASSPVADTQYF. Here the CDR3 DNA reads TGTGCCAGCAGCCCCGTAGCAGATACGCAGTATTTT. The chain couples TRBV7-2 to TRBJ2-3; D uncertain. The CDR3 extends over 12 amino acids. Germline V lookup: CDR1 SGHTA, CDR2 FQGNSA. V shed 5 bases and J shed 4 bases, with 7 bases lying between them.

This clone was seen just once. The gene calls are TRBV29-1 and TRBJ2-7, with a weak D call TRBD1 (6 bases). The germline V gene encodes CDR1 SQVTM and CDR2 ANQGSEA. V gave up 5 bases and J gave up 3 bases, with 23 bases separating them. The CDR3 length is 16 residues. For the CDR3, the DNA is TGCAGCGTTTTAGGTAGTTTTTCGGCAGGGGACTACGAGCAGTACTTC. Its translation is CSVLGSFSAGDYEQYF.

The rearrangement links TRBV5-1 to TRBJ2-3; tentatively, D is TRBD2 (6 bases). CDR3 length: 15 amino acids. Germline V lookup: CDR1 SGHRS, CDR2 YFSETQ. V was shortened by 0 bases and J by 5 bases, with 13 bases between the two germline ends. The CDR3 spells CASSLAGLGGDTQYF. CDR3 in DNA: TGCGCCAGCAGCTTGGCGGGACTGGGCGGAGATACGCAGTATTTT.